The sequence of this TCR beta chain was determined in a study of shared clonotypes between healthy human individuals. Turning to this clone: What it binds is unknown.

Profiled with immunoSEQ multiplex PCR; TCRdb holds only in-frame clones, not every one. The sample lists roughly 1,500,000 clones, approximately 98.5% seen once, with around 0.38% in the top ten. Study outcomes and limitations: Researchers sampled only blood; tissue repertoires likely differ.

The CDR3 runs to 20 residues. Germline CDR1 is GTSNPN and CDR2 is SVGIG (reference sequence). The ends were cut back, 0 bases at V and 8 bases at J, with 31 bases in the middle. The TCR comes from a man younger than 40 in good health. The sequenced material came from naive CD4+ T cells sorted from blood. Specified subset: CD45RA+ positively selected. The chain uses TRBV30 and TRBJ1-4; D is unresolved. The CDR3 region has the DNA TGTGCCTGGAGTGTATTACCACGGGATATCTGGACCATACTAGGGGAAAAACTGTTTTTT. Translation gives CAWSVLPRDIWTILGEKLFF.